The entry below describes one TCR beta chain. The clone's antigen remains unknown. Nothing much larger sits one base from this clone, and base qualities are not available. These data belong to a study of early T cells in non-severe SARS-CoV-2 infection (dated by TCRdb to the early 2020s). For context, the study as a whole: Bulk RNA from unsorted whole blood was used for TCR sequencing, so alpha and beta chains could not be paired.

A case-control design nested within a healthcare worker cohort in London, UK, was used, with weekly nasopharyngeal swab PCR tests and blood sampling performed. Healthcare workers were recruited during the week of the UK lockdown, between 23 and 31 March 2020, and followed weekly for up to about 16 weeks. The full study reports these points: VDJdb matching was skewed toward anti-spike CD8 responses, so virus-specific expansions were likely underestimated and private and CD4 specificities were missed.

The library relied on 5' RACE. Sequencer: NextSeq 500. To correct for sequencing error and PCR bias, the TCR library protocol tagged individual cDNA molecules with unique molecular identifiers. Both TCR alpha and beta chains were sequenced, and tight co-correlation was observed between alpha and beta sequence abundances in each sample. On the authors' methods: Decombinator V4 was used to perform V gene, J gene and CDR3 annotation of TCR sequences. Expanded TCRs were defined as changing significantly between any two time points under a Poisson model with p below 0.0001. TCR abundances were normalised to the total number of TCRs sequenced per sample and were expressed as counts per million. A search of VDJdb, accessed on 1 November 2021, was run for TCRs annotated to CMV, EBV and SARS-CoV-2, with TCRs annotated for multiple antigens excluded. In TCRdb, the public reads were trimmed at Q25 with fastp and aligned with MiXCR, with productive beta chains retained. Rows are unified per CDR3 protein, each entry keeping the most common DNA and genes. The V and J calls were not made by the authors but by TCRdb's processing. This sample lists tens of thousands of distinct CDR3 sequences; 11% were detected once. The ten top clones hold roughly 6% of the sample.

Sequenced here: whole blood, sampled at baseline. This receptor was obtained from an adult who was a healthcare worker with PCR-confirmed SARS-CoV-2 infection or an uninfected control (not recorded which).

The CDR3 region: CASDRSSYNSPLHF. The bases read TGTGCCTCGGACAGGAGCTCCTATAATTCACCCCTCCACTTT. The chain is made from TRBV30 and TRBJ1-6; 7 bases in the middle match TRBD1. Inclusive of the bounding cysteine and phenylalanine, the CDR3 is 14 residues long. The kept DNA is CDR3 alone, 42 bases in frame from the first base. Relative to germline, V is missing 7 bases and J is missing 0 bases, with 3 bases of the junction outside any gene match. As encoded in the germline V gene (reference sequence), CDR1 is GTSNPN while CDR2 is SVGIG.